This T cell receptor (beta chain) is drawn from a study of shared T cell receptors in the human thymus. Germline CDR1 is MNHEY and CDR2 is SMNVEV (reference sequence). The germline V and J ends were trimmed by 5 bases and 4 bases, with 17 bases remaining between them. The CDR3 length is 15 residues. Only in-frame clones appear in the TCRdb table, and some are missing; sequencing was by immunoSEQ multiplex PCR. This sample has under 850,000 clones, with 88% found just once. This sample was also put to use in a study of human thymus T cells. That work states: Serving as donors were healthy Finnish infants, each of whom was having open corrective surgery for congenital heart defects. Resections that were taken during corrective heart surgery supplied the thymus tissue. Thymic repertoires of unrelated individuals were reported in related research to overlap highly.

The chain carries TRBV27 and TRBJ1-2, with TRBD1 as a possible D gene (6 bases). Sequencing was carried out using thymocytes. The sequence was obtained from a boy younger than two with a congenital heart defect. As DNA, the CDR3 is TGTGCCAGCAGTGGCTCAAAACAGGGCGTCTATGGCTACACCTTC. Protein: CASSGSKQGVYGYTF.